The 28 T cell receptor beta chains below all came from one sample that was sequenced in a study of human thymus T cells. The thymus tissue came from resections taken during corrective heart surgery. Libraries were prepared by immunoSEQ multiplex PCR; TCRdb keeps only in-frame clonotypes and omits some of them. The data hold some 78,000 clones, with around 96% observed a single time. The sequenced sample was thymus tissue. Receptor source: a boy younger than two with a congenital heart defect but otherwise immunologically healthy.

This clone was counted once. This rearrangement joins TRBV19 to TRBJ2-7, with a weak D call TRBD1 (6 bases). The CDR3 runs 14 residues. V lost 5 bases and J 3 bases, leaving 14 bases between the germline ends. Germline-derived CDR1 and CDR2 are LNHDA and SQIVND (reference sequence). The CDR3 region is CASSSKDSRYEQYF. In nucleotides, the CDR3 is TGTGCCAGTAGTTCAAAGGACAGTCGCTACGAGCAGTACTTC. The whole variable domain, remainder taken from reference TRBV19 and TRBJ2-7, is DGGITQSPKYLFRKEGQNVTLSCEQNLNHDAMYWYRQDPGQGLRLIYYSQIVNDFQKGDIAEGYSVSREKKESFPLTVTSAQKNPTAFYLCASSSKDSRYEQYFGPGTRLTVT.

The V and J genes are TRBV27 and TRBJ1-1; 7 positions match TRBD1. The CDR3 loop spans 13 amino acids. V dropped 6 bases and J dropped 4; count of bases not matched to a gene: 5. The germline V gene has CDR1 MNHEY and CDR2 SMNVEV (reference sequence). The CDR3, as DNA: TGTGCCAGCAGCTACAGGGGTGGCACTGAAGCTTTCTTT. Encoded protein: CASSYRGGTEAFF.

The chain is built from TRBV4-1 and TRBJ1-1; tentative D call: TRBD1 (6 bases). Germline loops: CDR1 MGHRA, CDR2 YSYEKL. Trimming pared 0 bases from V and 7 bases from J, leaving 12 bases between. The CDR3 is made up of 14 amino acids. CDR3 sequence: CASSQDNRVDEAFF. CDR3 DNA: TGCGCCAGCAGCCAAGATAACAGGGTTGATGAAGCTTTCTTT.

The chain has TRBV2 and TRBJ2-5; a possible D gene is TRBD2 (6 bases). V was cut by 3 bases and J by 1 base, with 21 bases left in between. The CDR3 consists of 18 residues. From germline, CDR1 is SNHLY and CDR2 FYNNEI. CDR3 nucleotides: TGTGCCAGCAGTGATCTAGCCCAACGGGGAGCGGGCCAAGAGACCCAGTACTTC. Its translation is CASSDLAQRGAGQETQYF.

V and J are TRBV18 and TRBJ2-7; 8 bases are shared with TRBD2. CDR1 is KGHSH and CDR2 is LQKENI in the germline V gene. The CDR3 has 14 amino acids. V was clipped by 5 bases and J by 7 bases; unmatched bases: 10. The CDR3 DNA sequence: TGTGCCAGCTCAATTGGGACTAGTCCCCAGGAGCAGTACTTC. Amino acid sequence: CASSIGTSPQEQYF.

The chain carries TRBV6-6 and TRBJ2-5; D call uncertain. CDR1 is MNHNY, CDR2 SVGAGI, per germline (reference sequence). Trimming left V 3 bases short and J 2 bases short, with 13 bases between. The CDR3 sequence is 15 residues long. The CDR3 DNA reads TGTGCCAGCAGTTATCGCGGCGAACTTCAAGAGACCCAGTACTTC. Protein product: CASSYRGELQETQYF.

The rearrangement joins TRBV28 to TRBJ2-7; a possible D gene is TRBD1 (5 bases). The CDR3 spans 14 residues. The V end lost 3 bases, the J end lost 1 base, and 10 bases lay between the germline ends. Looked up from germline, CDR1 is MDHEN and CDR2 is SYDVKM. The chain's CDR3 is CASSFGQGSYEQYF. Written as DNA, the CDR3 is TGTGCCAGCAGTTTTGGGCAGGGATCCTACGAGCAGTACTTC.

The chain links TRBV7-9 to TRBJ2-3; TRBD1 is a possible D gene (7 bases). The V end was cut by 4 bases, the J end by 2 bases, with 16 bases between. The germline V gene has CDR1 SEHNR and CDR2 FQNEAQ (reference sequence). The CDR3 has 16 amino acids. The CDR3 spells CASSSRDRVVTDTQYF. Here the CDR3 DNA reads TGTGCCAGCAGCTCGCGGGACAGAGTAGTCACAGATACGCAGTATTTT.

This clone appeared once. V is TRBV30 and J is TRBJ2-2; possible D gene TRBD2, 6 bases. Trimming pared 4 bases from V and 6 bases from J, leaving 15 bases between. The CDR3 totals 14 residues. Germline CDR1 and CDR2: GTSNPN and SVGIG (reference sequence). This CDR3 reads CAWNLSGTPGELFF. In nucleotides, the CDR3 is TGTGCCTGGAACCTGTCTGGGACTCCCGGGGAGCTGTTTTTT.

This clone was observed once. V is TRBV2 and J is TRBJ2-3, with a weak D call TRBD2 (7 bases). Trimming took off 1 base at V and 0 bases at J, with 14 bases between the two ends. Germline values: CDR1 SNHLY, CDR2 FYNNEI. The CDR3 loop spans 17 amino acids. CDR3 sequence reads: CASSEGRGRPSTDTQYF. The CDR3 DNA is TGTGCCAGCAGTGAAGGGCGGGGGCGTCCTAGCACAGATACGCAGTATTTT.

The CDR3 sequence is CASSPGQMNTEAFF. The DNA for the CDR3 is TGTGCCAGCTCACCTGGACAGATGAACACTGAAGCTTTCTTT. The chain couples TRBV18 to TRBJ1-1, with D possibly matching TRBD1 (6 bases). CDR3 size: 14 residues. Germline values: CDR1 KGHSH, CDR2 LQKENI. The V gene lost 3 bases and the J gene lost 0 bases, with 8 bases spanning the gap.

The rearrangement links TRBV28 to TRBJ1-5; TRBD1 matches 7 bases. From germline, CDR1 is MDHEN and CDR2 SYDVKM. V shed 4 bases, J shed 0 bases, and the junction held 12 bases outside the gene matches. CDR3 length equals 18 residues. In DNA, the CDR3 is TGTGCCAGCAGTTCCCGGAAGGGGGACAGCTATAGCAATCAGCCCCAGCATTTT. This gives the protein CASSSRKGDSYSNQPQHF.

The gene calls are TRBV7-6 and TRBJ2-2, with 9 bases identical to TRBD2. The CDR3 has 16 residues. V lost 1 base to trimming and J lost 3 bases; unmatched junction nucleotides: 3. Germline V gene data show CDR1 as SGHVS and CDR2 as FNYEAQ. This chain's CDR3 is CASSLDPSGDTGELFF. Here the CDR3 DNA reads TGTGCCAGCAGCTTAGATCCTAGCGGGGACACCGGGGAGCTGTTTTTT.

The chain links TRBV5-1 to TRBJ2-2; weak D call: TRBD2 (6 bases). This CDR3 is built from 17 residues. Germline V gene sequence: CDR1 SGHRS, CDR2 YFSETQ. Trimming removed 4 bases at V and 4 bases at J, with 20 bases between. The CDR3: CASSLSREPRSTGELFF. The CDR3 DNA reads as TGCGCCAGCAGCCTATCCCGGGAGCCGAGAAGCACCGGGGAGCTGTTTTTT.

The CDR3 DNA is TGTGCCAGCAGTACCTTCCGGGAGCAGTTCTTC. As protein: CASSTFREQFF. The V call is TRBV6-1, the J call TRBJ2-1; D not certain. Trimming removed 5 bases from V and 10 bases from J, with 9 bases in between. The CDR3 is 11 residues long. Germline CDR1 and CDR2: MNHNS and SASEGT.

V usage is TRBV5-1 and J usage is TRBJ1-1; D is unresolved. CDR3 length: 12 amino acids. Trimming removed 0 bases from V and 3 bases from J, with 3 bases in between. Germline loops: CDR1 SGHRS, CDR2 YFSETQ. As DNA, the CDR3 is TGCGCCAGCAGCTTGGGCGACACTGAAGCTTTCTTT. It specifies CASSLGDTEAFF.

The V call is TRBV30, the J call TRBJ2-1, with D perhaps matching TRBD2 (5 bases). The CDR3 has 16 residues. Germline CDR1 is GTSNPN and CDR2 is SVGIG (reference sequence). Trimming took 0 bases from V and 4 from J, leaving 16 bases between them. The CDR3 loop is CAWSVRASRPYNEQFF. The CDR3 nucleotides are TGTGCCTGGAGTGTACGGGCTAGCCGACCATACAATGAGCAGTTCTTC.

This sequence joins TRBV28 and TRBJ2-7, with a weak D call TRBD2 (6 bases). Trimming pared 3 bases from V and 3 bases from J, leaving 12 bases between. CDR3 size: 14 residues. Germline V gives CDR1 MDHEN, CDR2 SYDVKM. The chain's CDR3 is CASSLSREDYEQYF. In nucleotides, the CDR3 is TGTGCCAGCAGTTTGTCGCGGGAAGACTACGAGCAGTACTTC. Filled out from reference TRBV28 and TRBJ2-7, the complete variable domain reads DVKVTQSSRYLVKRTGEKVFLECVQDMDHENMFWYRQDPGLGLRLIYFSYDVKMKEKGDIPEGYSVSREKKERFSLILESASTNQTSMYLCASSLSREDYEQYFGPGTRLTVT.

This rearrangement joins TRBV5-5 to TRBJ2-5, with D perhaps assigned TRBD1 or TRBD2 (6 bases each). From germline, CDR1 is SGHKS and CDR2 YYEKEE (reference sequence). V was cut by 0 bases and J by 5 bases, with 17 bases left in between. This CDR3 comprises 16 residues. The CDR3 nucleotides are TGTGCCAGCAGCTTGGTCGGGGGCGATCTCAGGGAGACCCAGTACTTC. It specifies CASSLVGGDLRETQYF.

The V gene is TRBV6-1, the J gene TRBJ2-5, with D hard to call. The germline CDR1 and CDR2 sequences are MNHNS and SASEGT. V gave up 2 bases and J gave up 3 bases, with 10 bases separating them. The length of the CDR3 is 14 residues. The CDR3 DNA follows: TGTGCCAGCAGTGAACCCAATGTAGAAGAGACCCAGTACTTC. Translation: CASSEPNVEETQYF.

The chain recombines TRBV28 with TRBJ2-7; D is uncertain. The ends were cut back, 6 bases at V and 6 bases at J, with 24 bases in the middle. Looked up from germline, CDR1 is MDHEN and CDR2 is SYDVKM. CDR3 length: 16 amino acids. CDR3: CASRRVERAKNAEQYF. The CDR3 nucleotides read TGTGCCAGCAGAAGGGTAGAGCGCGCGAAAAACGCCGAGCAGTACTTC.

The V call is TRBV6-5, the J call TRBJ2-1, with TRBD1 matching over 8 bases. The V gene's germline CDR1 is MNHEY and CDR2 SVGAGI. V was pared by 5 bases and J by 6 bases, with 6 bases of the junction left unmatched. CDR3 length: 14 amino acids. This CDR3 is CASSRKTGGNEQFF. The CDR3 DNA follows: TGTGCCAGCAGTAGAAAAACAGGGGGCAATGAGCAGTTCTTC.

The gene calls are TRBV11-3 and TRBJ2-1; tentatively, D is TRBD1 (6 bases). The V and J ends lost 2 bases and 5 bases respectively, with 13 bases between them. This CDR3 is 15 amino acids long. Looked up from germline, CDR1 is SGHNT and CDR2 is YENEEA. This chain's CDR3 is CASSLRGNRDNEQFF. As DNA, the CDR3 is TGTGCCAGCAGCTTACGGGGTAACAGGGACAATGAGCAGTTCTTC.

CDR3 coding DNA: TGTGCCAGCAGCTCTAGCGGGGAATACAATGAGCAGTTCTTC. It translates to CASSSSGEYNEQFF. V gene TRBV7-2 combines with J gene TRBJ2-1; 9 nucleotides match TRBD2. The CDR3 sequence is 14 residues long. The V and J ends lost 4 bases and 4 bases, in that order; junction bases with no gene match: 2. Germline CDR1 and CDR2: SGHTA and FQGNSA.

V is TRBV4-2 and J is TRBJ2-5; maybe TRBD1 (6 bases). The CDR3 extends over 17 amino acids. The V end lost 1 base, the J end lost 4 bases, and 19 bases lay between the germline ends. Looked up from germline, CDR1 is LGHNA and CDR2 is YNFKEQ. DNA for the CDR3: TGTGCCAGCAGCCAAGGAAAATGGGCAGGGGCTCGAGAGACCCAGTACTTC. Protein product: CASSQGKWAGARETQYF.

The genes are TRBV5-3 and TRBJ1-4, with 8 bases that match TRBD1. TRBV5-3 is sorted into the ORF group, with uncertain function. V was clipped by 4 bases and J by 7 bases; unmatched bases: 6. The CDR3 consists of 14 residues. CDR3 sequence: CARSDDRGFEKLFF. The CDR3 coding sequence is TGTGCCAGAAGCGACGACAGGGGTTTTGAAAAACTGTTTTTT.

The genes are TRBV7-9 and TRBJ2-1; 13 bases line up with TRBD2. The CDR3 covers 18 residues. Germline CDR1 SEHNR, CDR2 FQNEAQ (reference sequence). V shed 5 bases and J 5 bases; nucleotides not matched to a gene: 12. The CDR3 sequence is CASSPRTSGSNLDNEQFF. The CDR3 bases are TGTGCCAGCAGCCCGCGGACTAGCGGGAGTAATTTAGACAATGAGCAGTTCTTC.

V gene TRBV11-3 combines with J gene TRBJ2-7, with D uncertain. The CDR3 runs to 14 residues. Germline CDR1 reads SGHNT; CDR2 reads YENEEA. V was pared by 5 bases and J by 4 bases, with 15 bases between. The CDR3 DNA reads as TGTGCCAGCAGCCTCCTAAACGACTCATACGAGCAGTACTTC. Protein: CASSLLNDSYEQYF.